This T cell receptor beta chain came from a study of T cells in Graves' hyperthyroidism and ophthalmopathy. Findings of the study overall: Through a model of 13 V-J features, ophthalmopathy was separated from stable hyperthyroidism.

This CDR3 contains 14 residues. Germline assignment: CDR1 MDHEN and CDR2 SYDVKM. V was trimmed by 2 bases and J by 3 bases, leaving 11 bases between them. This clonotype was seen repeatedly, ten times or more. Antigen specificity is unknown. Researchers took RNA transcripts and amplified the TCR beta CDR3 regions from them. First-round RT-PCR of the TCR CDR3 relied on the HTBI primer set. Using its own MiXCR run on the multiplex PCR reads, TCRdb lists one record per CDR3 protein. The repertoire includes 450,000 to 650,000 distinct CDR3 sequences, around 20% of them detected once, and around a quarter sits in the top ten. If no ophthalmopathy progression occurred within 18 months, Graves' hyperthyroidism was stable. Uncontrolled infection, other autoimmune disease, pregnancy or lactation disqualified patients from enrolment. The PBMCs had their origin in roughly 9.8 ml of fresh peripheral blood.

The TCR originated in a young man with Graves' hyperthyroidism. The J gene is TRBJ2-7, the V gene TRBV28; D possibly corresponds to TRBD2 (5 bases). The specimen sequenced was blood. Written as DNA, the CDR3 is TGTGCCAGCAGTTTAATCGGGGAGTTCTACGAGCAGTACTTC. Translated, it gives CASSLIGEFYEQYF.